Below, 19 T cell receptor beta chains from the same sample are listed, as sequenced in a study of blood T cell repertoires in COVID-19. Sequenced by immunoSEQ multiplex PCR; TCRdb stores in-frame clones only, minus some. Among roughly 250,000 clones, 85% were seen once, and the ten largest hold around 0.98%. Sequencing was carried out using peripheral blood. Receptors were obtained from a man between 40 and 49 years old with acute or convalescent COVID-19.

The CDR3 DNA reads TGTGCCAGCAGGCGCAACCAGGCGGGTACAGCACCAACTAATGAAAAACTGTTTTTT. Encoded protein: CASRRNQAGTAPTNEKLFF. The chain recombines TRBV7-8 with TRBJ1-4; D remains unclear. Trimming shortened V by 6 bases and J by 0 bases, and 23 bases separated the two germline ends. CDR1 and CDR2 from the germline V gene are SGHVS and FQNEAQ. This CDR3 spans 19 amino acids.

V usage is TRBV19 and J usage is TRBJ1-1; D not resolved. Trimming cost V 4 bases and J 2 bases, with 11 bases left between them. The CDR3 covers 14 residues. Germline V gene sequence: CDR1 LNHDA, CDR2 SQIVND (reference sequence). CDR3 loop: CASSNGLYNTEAFF. In DNA form, the CDR3 reads TGTGCCAGTAGTAATGGCCTGTATAACACTGAAGCTTTCTTT.

J is TRBJ2-5 and V is TRBV21-1; the D call TRBD1 from the table was never checked on the DNA. TRBV21-1 is given as a pseudogene. The CDR3 consists of 15 residues. The CDR3 region is CASSKAGRGRETQYF. CDR3 in DNA: TGTGCCAGCAGCAAAGCAGGCAGGGGGCGAGAGACCCAGTACTTC.

This clone was detected a few times. The chain employs TRBV10-3 and TRBJ1-3; TRBD1 matches 9 bases. With 3 bases clipped from V and 7 bases from J, the junction kept 4 bases outside the gene matches. The CDR3 is 14 amino acids. Germline V CDR1 and CDR2: ENHRY, SYGVKD. CDR3: CAISDGQGWNTIYF. CDR3 bases: TGTGCCATCAGTGACGGACAGGGGTGGAACACCATATATTTT.

V and J are TRBV5-1 and TRBJ1-4, with TRBD1 matching 8 bases. From germline, CDR1 is SGHRS and CDR2 YFSETQ. This CDR3 comprises 15 residues. V lost 2 bases and J lost 5; bases outside the gene matches: 5. CDR3 protein: CASSLTGGGNEKLFF. In nucleotides, the CDR3 is TGCGCCAGCAGCTTAACAGGGGGTGGGAATGAAAAACTGTTTTTT.

This rearrangement joins TRBV18 to TRBJ2-2, with 7 bases matching TRBD1. The germline gives CDR1 KGHSH, CDR2 LQKENI. V lost 4 bases, J lost 6 bases, and 11 bases stayed unmatched. This CDR3 has 16 amino acids. Here the CDR3 reads CASSLQTGLSAGELFF. In DNA form, the CDR3 reads TGTGCCAGCTCACTACAGACAGGGTTGTCCGCCGGGGAGCTGTTTTTT.

This chain uses TRBV6-6 with TRBJ1-4; TRBD1 matches 7 bases. CDR1 MNHNY and CDR2 SVGAGI come from the germline V gene (reference sequence). There are 15 residues in the CDR3. J was trimmed by 4 bases and V by 4 bases; bases with no gene match: 6. CDR3 nucleotide sequence: TGTGCCAGCAGTTCGGGGGACAGTCTTAATGAAAAACTGTTTTTT. This codes for CASSSGDSLNEKLFF.

The chain recombines TRBV15 with TRBJ2-1; D perhaps matches TRBD1 (7 bases). Germline CDR1 reads LNHNV; CDR2 reads YYDKDF (reference sequence). The CDR3 is 14 amino acids. Trimming took 7 bases from V and 4 from J, leaving 14 bases between them. The CDR3 DNA follows: TGTGCCACCATCCATTCAGGGGGGTACAATGAGCAGTTCTTC. This encodes CATIHSGGYNEQFF.

The J gene is TRBJ2-3, the V gene TRBV11-2; TRBD2 aligns across 9 bases. V was clipped by 5 bases and J by 2 bases; unmatched bases: 14. This CDR3 spans 18 amino acids. Looked up from germline, CDR1 is SGHAT and CDR2 is FQNNGV. For the CDR3, the DNA is TGTGCCAGCAGCCCGGTTCAGTTAGCGGGGGCACCCACAGATACGCAGTATTTT. It specifies CASSPVQLAGAPTDTQYF.

With regard to this clone: A read error may account for a junction end that differs from germline. The chain is built from TRBV6-9 and TRBJ1-5, with 9 positions matching TRBD1. This CDR3 has 16 amino acids. Germline V gene sequence: CDR1 MNHGY, CDR2 SVAAGI. CDR3: CASSLTGGEGNQPQHF. CDR3 DNA sequence: TGTGCCAGTAGTTTAACAGGGGGCGAGGGCAATCAGCCCCAGCATTTT.

V is TRBV2 and J is TRBJ1-6; 9 nucleotides align to TRBD1. The CDR3 has 16 amino acids. In germline, CDR1 is SNHLY, CDR2 FYNNEI. Germline trimming cut 5 bases from V and 5 bases from J; bases unmatched to any gene: 7. The CDR3: CASSNTGGRDNSPLHF. DNA for the CDR3: TGTGCCAGCAGTAACACAGGGGGCCGGGATAATTCACCCCTCCACTTT.

The chain uses TRBV6-5 and TRBJ1-1; TRBD1 agrees at 7 bases. Per the germline V gene, CDR1 is MNHEY and CDR2 is SVGAGI. After removal of 6 bases from V and 1 base from J, the junction contained 2 bases not matched to a gene. The CDR3 is made up of 13 amino acids. The CDR3 spells CASRGTENTEAFF. The CDR3 bases are TGTGCCAGCAGGGGGACAGAGAACACTGAAGCTTTCTTT.

The genes are TRBV5-6 and TRBJ1-6; D might be TRBD1 (6 bases). V was pared by 4 bases and J by 7 bases, with 15 bases between. Germline-derived CDR1 and CDR2 are SGHDT and YYEEEE. This CDR3 is 15 amino acids long. CDR3 DNA sequence: TGTGCCAGCAGCCAGAGGGGACAAGTCAATTCACCCCTCCACTTT. It translates to CASSQRGQVNSPLHF.

The V and J genes are TRBV18 and TRBJ2-1; D possibly corresponds to TRBD1 (6 bases). Trimming took 3 bases from V and 0 from J, leaving 15 bases between them. There are 17 residues in the CDR3. Germline V lookup: CDR1 KGHSH, CDR2 LQKENI. In DNA, the CDR3 is TGTGCCAGCTCACCCTCTAGGGGGTACAGCTCCTACAATGAGCAGTTCTTC. Protein: CASSPSRGYSSYNEQFF.

V and J are TRBV5-5 and TRBJ1-5; 10 nucleotides agree with TRBD1. V was pared by 0 bases and J by 7 bases, with 10 bases of the junction left unmatched. CDR1 is SGHKS, CDR2 YYEKEE, per germline (reference sequence). The CDR3 spans 17 residues. The chain's CDR3 is CASSLAGTGDGYQPQHF. In DNA, the CDR3 is TGTGCCAGCAGCTTGGCCGGGACAGGGGACGGTTACCAGCCCCAGCATTTT.

This clone was detected a few times. This chain connects TRBV2 to TRBJ1-6; 9 positions agree with TRBD1. Germline loops: CDR1 SNHLY, CDR2 FYNNEI. J was trimmed by 5 bases and V by 4 bases; bases with no gene match: 6. The CDR3 contains 16 residues. CDR3 in amino acids: CASSARGTGNNSPLHF. CDR3 nucleotide sequence: TGTGCCAGCAGTGCGCGGGGGACAGGGAATAATTCACCCCTCCACTTT. Looking up the rest from reference TRBV2 and TRBJ1-6 gives the full variable domain: EPEVTQTPSHQVTQMGQEVILRCVPISNHLYFYWYRQILGQKVEFLVSFYNNEISEKSEIFDDQFSVERPDGSNFTLKIRSTKLEDSAMYFCASSARGTGNNSPLHFGNGTRLTVT.

V is TRBV9 and J is TRBJ1-1; 7 bases match TRBD1. V lost 0 bases, J lost 1 base, and 6 bases stayed unmatched. Germline assignment: CDR1 SGDLS and CDR2 YYNGEE. The CDR3 runs 16 residues. The CDR3 nucleotides are TGTGCCAGCAGCGTAGAAGGGACAGTTAGGAACACTGAAGCTTTCTTT. Encoded protein: CASSVEGTVRNTEAFF.

The CDR3 loop is CASSVGRGRGEDTQYF. CDR3 bases: TGTGCCAGCAGTGTAGGGAGAGGGCGGGGGGAGGATACGCAGTATTTT. The rearrangement joins TRBV11-2 to TRBJ2-3; 8 bases line up with TRBD2. V lost 6 bases and J lost 6; bases outside the gene matches: 14. Looked up from germline, CDR1 is SGHAT and CDR2 is FQNNGV. CDR3 length equals 16 residues.

The genes are TRBV11-2 and TRBJ2-1; D gene ambiguous. Germline values: CDR1 SGHAT, CDR2 FQNNGV. The CDR3 has 16 amino acids. Trimming took 1 base from V and 0 from J, leaving 10 bases between them. The CDR3 region is CASSLVLGFSYNEQFF. CDR3 nucleotide sequence: TGTGCCAGCAGCTTAGTCCTAGGCTTCTCCTACAATGAGCAGTTCTTC. Drawing the rest from reference TRBV11-2 and TRBJ2-1, the complete variable domain is EAGVAQSPRYKIIEKRQSVAFWCNPISGHATLYWYQQILGQGPKLLIQFQNNGVVDDSQLPKDRFSAERLKGVDSTLKIQPAKLEDSAVYLCASSLVLGFSYNEQFFGPGTRLTVL.